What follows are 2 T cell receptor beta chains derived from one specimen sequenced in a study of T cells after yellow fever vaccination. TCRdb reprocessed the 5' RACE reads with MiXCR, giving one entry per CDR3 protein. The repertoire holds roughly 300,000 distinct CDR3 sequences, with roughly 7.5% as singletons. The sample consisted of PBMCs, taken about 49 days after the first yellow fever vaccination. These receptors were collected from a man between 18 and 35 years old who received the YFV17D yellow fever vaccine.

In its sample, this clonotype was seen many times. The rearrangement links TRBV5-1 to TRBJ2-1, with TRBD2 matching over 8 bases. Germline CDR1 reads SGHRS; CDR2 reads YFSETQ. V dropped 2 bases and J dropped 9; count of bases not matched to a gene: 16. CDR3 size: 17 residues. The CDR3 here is CASSFLNGLAGTSEQFF. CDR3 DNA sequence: TGCGCCAGCAGCTTCCTCAACGGACTAGCAGGGACAAGTGAGCAGTTCTTC.

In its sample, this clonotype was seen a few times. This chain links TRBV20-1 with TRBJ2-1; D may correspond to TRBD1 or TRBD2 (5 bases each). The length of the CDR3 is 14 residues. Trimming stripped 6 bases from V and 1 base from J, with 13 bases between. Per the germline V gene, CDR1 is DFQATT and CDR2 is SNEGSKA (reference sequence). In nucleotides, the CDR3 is TGCAGTGCCGAGCCCGGGGCTTCCTACAATGAGCAGTTCTTC. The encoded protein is CSAEPGASYNEQFF.